This T cell receptor beta chain was sequenced during a study of post-analysis software for immune sequencing data. General study points: A few TRBV segments appeared more often in patients than in controls, and TRBV5-6, TRBV5-1 and TRBV20-1 were among these.

This clonotype was observed a handful of times. Its antigen is still unknown. The germline V gene encodes CDR1 WSHSY and CDR2 SAAADI. This CDR3 has 15 amino acids. V was cut by 9 bases and J by 0 bases, with 15 bases left in between. Tagging with unique molecular identifiers was a feature of the TCR beta cDNA libraries. TCRdb called the PCR reads again in MiXCR, with one record for every CDR3 protein. The table lists 150,000 to 200,000 distinct CDR3 sequences, roughly 30% of them singletons. Material: blood. This sequence originates from a girl aged 5 to 17 with multiple sclerosis. The chain recombines TRBV10-2 with TRBJ2-1, with a tentative D call TRBD1 (6 bases). In DNA form, the CDR3 reads TGCGCCAGTCCGAACAGGGCCCGCTCCTACAATGAGCAGTTCTTC. Amino acids: CASPNRARSYNEQFF.